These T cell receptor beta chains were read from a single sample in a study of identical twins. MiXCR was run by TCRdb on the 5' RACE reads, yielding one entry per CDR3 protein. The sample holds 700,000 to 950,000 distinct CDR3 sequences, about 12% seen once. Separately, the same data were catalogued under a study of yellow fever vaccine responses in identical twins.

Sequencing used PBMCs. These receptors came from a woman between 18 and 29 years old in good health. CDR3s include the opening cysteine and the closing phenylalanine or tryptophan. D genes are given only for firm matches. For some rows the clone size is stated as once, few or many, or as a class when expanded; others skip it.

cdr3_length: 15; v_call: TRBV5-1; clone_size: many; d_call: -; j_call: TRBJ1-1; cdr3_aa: CASSPGVLLNTEAFF; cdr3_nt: TGCGCCAGCAGCCCGGGAGTCTTGTTGAACACTGAAGCTTTCTTT
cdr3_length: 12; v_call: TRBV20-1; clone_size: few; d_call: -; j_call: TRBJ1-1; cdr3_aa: CSASPFNTEAFF; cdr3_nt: TGCAGTGCTAGTCCATTTAACACTGAAGCTTTCTTT
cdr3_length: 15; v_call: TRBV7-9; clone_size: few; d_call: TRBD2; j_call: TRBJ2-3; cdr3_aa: CASSLATGGGDTQYF; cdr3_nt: TGTGCCAGCAGCTTAGCGACGGGGGGGGGAGATACGCAGTATTTT
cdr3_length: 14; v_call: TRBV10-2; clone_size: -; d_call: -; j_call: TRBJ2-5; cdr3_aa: CASSGGGRHETQYF; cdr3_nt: TGCGCCAGCAGTGGAGGGGGGAGGCATGAGACCCAGTACTTC
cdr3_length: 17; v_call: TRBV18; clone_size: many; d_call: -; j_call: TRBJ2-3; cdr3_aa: CASSPRRAGISTDTQYF; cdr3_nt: TGTGCCAGCTCACCACGCCGGGCAGGCATAAGCACAGATACGCAGTATTTT
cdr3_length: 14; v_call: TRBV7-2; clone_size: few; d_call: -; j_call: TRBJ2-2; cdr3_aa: CASSLMGFTGELFF; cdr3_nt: TGTGCCAGCAGCTTGATGGGTTTCACCGGGGAGCTGTTTTTT
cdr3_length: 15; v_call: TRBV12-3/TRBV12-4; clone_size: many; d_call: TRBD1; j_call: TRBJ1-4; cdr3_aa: CASSFSDRGGEKLFF; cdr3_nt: TGTGCCAGCAGTTTCTCGGACAGGGGGGGTGAAAAACTGTTTTTT
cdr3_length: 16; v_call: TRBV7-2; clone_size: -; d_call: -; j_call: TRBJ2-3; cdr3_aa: CASSLLRRGVTDTQYF; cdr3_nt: TGTGCCAGCAGCCTGCTCCGGCGGGGAGTCACAGATACGCAGTATTTT
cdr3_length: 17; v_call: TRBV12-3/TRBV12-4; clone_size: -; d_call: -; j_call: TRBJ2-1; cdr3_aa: CASSDKYTLSSYNEQFF; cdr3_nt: TGTGCCAGCAGTGATAAGTACACCCTGAGCTCCTACAATGAGCAGTTCTTC
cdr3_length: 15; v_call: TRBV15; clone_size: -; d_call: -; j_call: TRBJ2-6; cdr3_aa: CATSRGSAGANVLTF; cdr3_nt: TGTGCCACCAGCAGGGGCTCGGCTGGGGCCAACGTCCTGACTTTC
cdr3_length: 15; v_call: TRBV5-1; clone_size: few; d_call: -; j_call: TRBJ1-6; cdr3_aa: CASSLGQPGNSPLHF; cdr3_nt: TGCGCCAGCAGCTTGGGACAGCCTGGGAATTCACCCCTCCACTTT
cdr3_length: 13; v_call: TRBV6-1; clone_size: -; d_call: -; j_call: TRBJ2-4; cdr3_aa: CASSEAGDLAQYF; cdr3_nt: TGTGCCAGCAGTGAAGCAGGGGATCTTGCTCAGTACTTC
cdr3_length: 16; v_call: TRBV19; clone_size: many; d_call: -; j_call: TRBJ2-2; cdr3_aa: CASSIGTHLLTGELFF; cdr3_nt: TGTGCCAGTAGTATAGGCACCCACCTACTCACCGGGGAGCTGTTTTTT
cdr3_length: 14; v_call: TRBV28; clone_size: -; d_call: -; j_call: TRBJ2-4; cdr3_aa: CASMGAGPKNIQYF; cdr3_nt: TGTGCCAGCATGGGGGCAGGACCCAAAAACATTCAGTACTTC
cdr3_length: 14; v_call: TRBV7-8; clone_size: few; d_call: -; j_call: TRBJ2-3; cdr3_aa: CASSLVGMGGTQYF; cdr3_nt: TGTGCCAGCAGCTTAGTGGGGATGGGGGGTACGCAGTATTTT
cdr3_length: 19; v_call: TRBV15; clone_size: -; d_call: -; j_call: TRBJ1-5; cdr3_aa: CATSRDWRVRGGLGQPQHF; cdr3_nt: TGTGCCACCAGCAGAGATTGGAGGGTGAGGGGGGGCCTTGGTCAGCCCCAGCATTTT
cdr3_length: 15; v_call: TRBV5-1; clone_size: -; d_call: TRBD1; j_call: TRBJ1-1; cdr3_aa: CASSLARGGNTEAFF; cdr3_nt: TGCGCCAGCAGCTTGGCCAGGGGGGGGAACACTGAAGCTTTCTTT
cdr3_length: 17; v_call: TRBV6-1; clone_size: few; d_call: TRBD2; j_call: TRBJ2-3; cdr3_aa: CASSEAYGTSVTDTQYF; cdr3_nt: TGTGCCAGCAGTGAAGCTTATGGGACTAGCGTTACAGATACGCAGTATTTT
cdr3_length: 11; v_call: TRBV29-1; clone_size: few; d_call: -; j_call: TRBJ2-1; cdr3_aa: CSAQWLALQFF; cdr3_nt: TGCAGCGCCCAATGGCTGGCCCTCCAGTTCTTC
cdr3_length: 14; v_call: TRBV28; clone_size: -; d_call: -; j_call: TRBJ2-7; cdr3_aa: CASSPLGILYEQYF; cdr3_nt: TGTGCCAGCAGTCCCCTTGGAATACTCTACGAGCAGTACTTC
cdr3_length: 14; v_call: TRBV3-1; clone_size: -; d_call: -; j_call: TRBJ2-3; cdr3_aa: CASSQDPSTDTQYF; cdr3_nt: TGTGCCAGCAGCCAAGATCCCAGCACAGATACGCAGTATTTT
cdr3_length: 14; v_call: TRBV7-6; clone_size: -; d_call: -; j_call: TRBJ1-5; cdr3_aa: CASSPGEGLGPQHF; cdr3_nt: TGTGCCAGCAGCCCAGGGGAGGGCCTTGGGCCCCAGCATTTT
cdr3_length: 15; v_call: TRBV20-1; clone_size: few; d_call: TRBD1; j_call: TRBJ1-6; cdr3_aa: CSAKGQEIYNSPLHF; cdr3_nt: TGCAGTGCTAAAGGACAGGAGATCTATAATTCACCCCTCCACTTT
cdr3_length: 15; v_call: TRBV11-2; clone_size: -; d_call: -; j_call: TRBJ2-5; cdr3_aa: CASSLEYSIQETQYF; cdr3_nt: TGTGCCAGCAGCTTAGAGTACAGCATACAAGAGACCCAGTACTTC
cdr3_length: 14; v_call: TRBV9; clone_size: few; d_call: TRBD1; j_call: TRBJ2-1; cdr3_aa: CASSRTGVNNEQFF; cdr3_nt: TGTGCCAGCAGCCGGACAGGGGTAAACAATGAGCAGTTCTTC
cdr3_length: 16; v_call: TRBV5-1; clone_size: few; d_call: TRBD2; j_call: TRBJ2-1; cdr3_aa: CASSAIAGGNYNEQFF; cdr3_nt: TGCGCCAGCAGCGCGATAGCGGGAGGCAATTACAATGAGCAGTTCTTC
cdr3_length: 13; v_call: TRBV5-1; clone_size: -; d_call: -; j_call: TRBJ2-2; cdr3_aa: CASSPDSGGELFF; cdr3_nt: TGCGCCAGCAGCCCGGACAGCGGGGGGGAGCTGTTTTTT
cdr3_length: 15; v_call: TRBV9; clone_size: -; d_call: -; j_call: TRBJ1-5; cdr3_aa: CASSEQGMSNQPQHF; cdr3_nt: TGTGCCAGCAGCGAGCAGGGAATGAGCAATCAGCCCCAGCATTTT
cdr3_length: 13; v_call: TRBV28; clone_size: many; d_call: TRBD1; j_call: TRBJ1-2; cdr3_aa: CASTRRDRGGYTF; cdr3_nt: TGTGCCAGCACCCGCCGGGACAGGGGCGGCTACACCTTC
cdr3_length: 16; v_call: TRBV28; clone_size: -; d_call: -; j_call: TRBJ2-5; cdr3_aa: CASSLRLYGDQETQYF; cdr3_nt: TGTGCCAGCAGTTTAAGGCTTTATGGGGACCAGGAGACCCAGTACTTC
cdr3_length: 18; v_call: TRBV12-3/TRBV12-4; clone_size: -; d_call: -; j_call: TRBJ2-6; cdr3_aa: CASSFVRGALRGANVLTF; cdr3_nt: TGTGCCAGCAGTTTTGTTCGGGGGGCTTTGAGGGGGGCCAACGTCCTGACTTTC
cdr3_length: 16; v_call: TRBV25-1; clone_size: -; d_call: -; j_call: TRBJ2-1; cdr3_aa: CASSPWARGAFNEQFF; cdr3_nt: TGTGCCAGCAGTCCTTGGGCGAGGGGCGCTTTCAATGAGCAGTTCTTC
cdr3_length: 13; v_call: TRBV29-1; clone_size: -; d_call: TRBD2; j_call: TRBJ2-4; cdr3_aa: CSVLGGTKNIQYF; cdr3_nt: TGCAGCGTGTTGGGGGGGACCAAAAACATTCAGTACTTC
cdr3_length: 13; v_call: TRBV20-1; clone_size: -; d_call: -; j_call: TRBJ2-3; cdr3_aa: CSARASQGDTQYF; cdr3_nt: TGCAGTGCTAGAGCATCGCAGGGAGATACGCAGTATTTT
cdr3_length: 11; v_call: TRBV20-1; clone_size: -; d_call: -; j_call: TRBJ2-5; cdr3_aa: CSARHGKTQYF; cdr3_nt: TGCAGTGCTAGGCACGGGAAGACCCAGTACTTC
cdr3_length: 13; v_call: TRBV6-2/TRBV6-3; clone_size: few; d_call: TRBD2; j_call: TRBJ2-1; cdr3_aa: CASKDSGRNEQFF; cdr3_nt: TGTGCCAGCAAGGATAGCGGGAGAAATGAGCAGTTCTTC
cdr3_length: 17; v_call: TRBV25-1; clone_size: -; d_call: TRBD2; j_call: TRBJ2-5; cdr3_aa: CASSESWSLAGGETQYF; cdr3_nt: TGTGCCAGCAGTGAAAGTTGGAGTCTAGCGGGAGGAGAGACCCAGTACTTC
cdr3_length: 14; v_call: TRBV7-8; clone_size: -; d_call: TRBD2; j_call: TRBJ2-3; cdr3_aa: CASSLNPAGFTQYF; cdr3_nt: TGTGCCAGCAGCTTAAACCCAGCGGGATTTACGCAGTATTTT
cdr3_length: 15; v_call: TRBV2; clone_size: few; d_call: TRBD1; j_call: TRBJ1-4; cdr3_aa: CASRVDRGSNEKLFF; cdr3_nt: TGTGCCAGCAGAGTAGACAGGGGAAGTAATGAAAAACTGTTTTTT
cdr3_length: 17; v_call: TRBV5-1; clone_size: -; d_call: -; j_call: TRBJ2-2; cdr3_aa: CASSLAHIDPSGRELFF; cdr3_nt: TGCGCCAGCAGCTTGGCCCATATCGACCCCAGCGGGCGCGAGCTGTTTTTT
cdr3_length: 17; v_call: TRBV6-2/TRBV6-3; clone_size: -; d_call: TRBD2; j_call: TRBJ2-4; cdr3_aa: CASSTRLAGANKNIQYF; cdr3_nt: TGTGCCAGCAGTACTCGACTAGCGGGAGCGAACAAAAACATTCAGTACTTC
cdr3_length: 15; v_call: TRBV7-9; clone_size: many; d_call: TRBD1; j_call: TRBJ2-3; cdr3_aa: CASSFRDRYTDTQYF; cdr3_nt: TGTGCCAGCAGCTTTCGGGACAGATACACAGATACGCAGTATTTT
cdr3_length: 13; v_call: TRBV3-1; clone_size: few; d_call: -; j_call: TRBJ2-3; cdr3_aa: CASSLGRQDTQYF; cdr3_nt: TGTGCCAGCAGCCTGGGACGTCAAGATACGCAGTATTTT
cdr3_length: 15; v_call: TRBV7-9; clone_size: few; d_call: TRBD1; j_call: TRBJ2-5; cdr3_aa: CASSPGTGVQETQYF; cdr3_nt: TGTGCCAGCAGCCCCGGGACAGGAGTACAAGAGACCCAGTACTTC
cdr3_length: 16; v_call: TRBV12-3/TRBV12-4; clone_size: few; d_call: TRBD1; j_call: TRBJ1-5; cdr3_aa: CASSFGLTGGHQPQHF; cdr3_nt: TGTGCCAGCAGTTTCGGCCTCACAGGGGGTCATCAGCCCCAGCATTTT
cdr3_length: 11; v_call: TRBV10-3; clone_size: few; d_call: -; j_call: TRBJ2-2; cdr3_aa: CAIREAGELFF; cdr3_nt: TGTGCCATCAGGGAAGCCGGGGAGCTGTTTTTT
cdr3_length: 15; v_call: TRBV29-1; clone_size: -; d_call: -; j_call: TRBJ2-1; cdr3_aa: CSVEEGQGSYNEQFF; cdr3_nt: TGCAGCGTTGAAGAAGGGCAGGGGTCCTACAATGAGCAGTTCTTC
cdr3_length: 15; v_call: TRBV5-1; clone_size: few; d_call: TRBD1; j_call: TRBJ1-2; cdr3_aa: CASSLENRGSRGYTF; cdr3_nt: TGCGCCAGCAGCTTAGAGAACAGGGGATCGAGGGGCTACACCTTC
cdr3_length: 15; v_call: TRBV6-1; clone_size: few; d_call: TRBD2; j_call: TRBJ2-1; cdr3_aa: CASSGGTSGTDEQFF; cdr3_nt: TGTGCCAGCTCTGGGGGTACTAGCGGGACAGATGAGCAGTTCTTC
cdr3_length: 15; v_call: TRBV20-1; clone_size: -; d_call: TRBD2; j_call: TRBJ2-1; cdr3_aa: CSAQAAGLVNNEQFF; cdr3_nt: TGCAGTGCTCAAGCTGCGGGACTAGTGAACAATGAGCAGTTCTTC
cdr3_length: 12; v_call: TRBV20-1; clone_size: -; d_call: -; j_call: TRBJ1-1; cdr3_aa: CSARPTVTEAFF; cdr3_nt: TGCAGTGCTAGGCCGACAGTTACTGAAGCTTTCTTT
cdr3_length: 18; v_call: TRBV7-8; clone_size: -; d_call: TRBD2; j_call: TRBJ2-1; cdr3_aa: CASSLGLRTSGNYNEQFF; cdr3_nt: TGTGCCAGCAGCTTAGGACTGAGGACTAGCGGTAACTACAATGAGCAGTTCTTC
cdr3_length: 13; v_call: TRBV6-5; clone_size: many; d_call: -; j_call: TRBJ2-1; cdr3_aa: CASSYSSLGEQFF; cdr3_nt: TGTGCCAGCAGTTACTCGAGTTTGGGTGAGCAGTTCTTC
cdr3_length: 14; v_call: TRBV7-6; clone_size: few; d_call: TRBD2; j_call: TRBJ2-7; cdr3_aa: CASSNPGLADEQYF; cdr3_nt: TGTGCCAGCAGCAACCCGGGACTAGCGGACGAGCAGTACTTC
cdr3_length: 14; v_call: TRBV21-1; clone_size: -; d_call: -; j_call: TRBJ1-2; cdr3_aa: CASSRDRGKLGYTF; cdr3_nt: TGTGCCAGCAGCAGGGACAGGGGGAAGTTGGGCTACACCTTC
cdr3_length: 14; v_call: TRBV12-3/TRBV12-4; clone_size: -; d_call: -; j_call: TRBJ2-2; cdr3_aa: CASSFSGAVGELFF; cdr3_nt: TGTGCCAGCAGTTTCTCGGGGGCAGTCGGGGAGCTGTTTTTT